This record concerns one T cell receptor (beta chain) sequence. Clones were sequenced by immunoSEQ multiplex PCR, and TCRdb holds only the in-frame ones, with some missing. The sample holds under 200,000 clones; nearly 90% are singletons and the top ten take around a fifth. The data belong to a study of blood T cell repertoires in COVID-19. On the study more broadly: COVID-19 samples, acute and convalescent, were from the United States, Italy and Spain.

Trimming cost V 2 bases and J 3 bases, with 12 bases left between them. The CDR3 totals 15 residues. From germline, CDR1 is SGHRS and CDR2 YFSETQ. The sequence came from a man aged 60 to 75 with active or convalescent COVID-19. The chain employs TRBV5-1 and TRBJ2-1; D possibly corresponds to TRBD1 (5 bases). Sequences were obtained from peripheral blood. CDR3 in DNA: TGCGCCAGCAGCTTCAGGGAATCTGGCTACAATGAGCAGTTCTTC. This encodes CASSFRESGYNEQFF.